The 32 T cell receptor beta chains below come from one sample, sequenced in a study of blood T cell repertoires in COVID-19. Measured with immunoSEQ multiplex PCR; TCRdb has only the in-frame clones, and not every one. The sample includes approximately 240,000 clones, 70% to 85% of them seen just once. The sequenced sample consisted of peripheral blood. These receptors were collected from a woman aged 40 to 55 with active or convalescent COVID-19.

The chain joins TRBV4-1 to TRBJ1-4; the match to TRBD1 covers 7 bases. The CDR3 extends over 15 amino acids. Germline-derived CDR1 and CDR2 are MGHRA and YSYEKL. Germline trimming cut 5 bases from V and 6 bases from J; bases unmatched to any gene: 9. For the CDR3, the DNA is TGCGCCAGCAGCACCTACAGGGGACTGGATGAAAAACTGTTTTTT. It specifies CASSTYRGLDEKLFF.

V and J are TRBV5-1 and TRBJ1-4; 11 positions agree with TRBD1. Germline V gene lookup returns CDR1 SGHRS and CDR2 YFSETQ. The CDR3 length is 16 residues. J gave up 7 bases and V 4 bases, and 9 bases lay outside the gene matches. CDR3: CASSLGTGGSGEKLFF. CDR3 DNA sequence: TGCGCCAGCAGCCTGGGGACAGGGGGTAGCGGTGAAAAACTGTTTTTT.

The chain is built from TRBV15 and TRBJ2-1, with D unresolved. CDR3 length equals 16 residues. CDR1 and CDR2 (germline): LNHNV, YYDKDF (reference sequence). The germline V and J ends were trimmed by 2 bases and 1 base, with 12 bases remaining between them. CDR3 sequence: CATSRTQAPSYNEQFF. In DNA, the CDR3 is TGTGCCACCAGCAGAACTCAGGCGCCATCCTACAATGAGCAGTTCTTC.

V and J are TRBV30 and TRBJ1-1, with D possibly TRBD1 on 5 matching bases. The CDR3 extends over 11 amino acids. Per germline, CDR1 GTSNPN and CDR2 SVGIG (reference sequence). V gave up 8 bases and J gave up 6 bases, with 13 bases separating them. The CDR3 spells CARGGGAEAFF. The CDR3 bases are TGTGCCCGCGGGGGAGGGGCTGAAGCTTTCTTT.

Regarding this clone: Within the sample, other DNA sequences also encode this same CDR3. The chain employs TRBV28 and TRBJ1-5; 9 positions match TRBD1. V trimming: 5 bases; J trimming: 5 bases; junction bases outside the gene matches: 4. The CDR3 totals 14 residues. The germline V gene encodes CDR1 MDHEN and CDR2 SYDVKM. In DNA, the CDR3 is TGTGCCAGCAGTGGGGGACAGGGATATCAGCCCCAGCATTTT. Translation gives CASSGGQGYQPQHF.

The rearrangement uses TRBV5-4 and TRBJ1-2; 7 nucleotides agree with TRBD1. The CDR3 has 14 amino acids. Germline CDR1 and CDR2: SGHNT and YYREEE (reference sequence). The V and J ends lost 4 bases and 6 bases, in that order; junction bases with no gene match: 9. CDR3 loop: CASSRTGTENGYTF. As DNA, the CDR3 is TGTGCCAGCAGCCGCACCGGGACAGAGAATGGCTACACCTTC.

J is TRBJ2-3 and V is TRBV5-1, with 8 bases aligning to TRBD1. Germline CDR1 SGHRS, CDR2 YFSETQ. The CDR3 extends over 16 amino acids. J gave up 1 base and V 4 bases, and 8 bases lay outside the gene matches. The CDR3 region has the DNA TGCGCCAGCAGCCTGGGACAGGCGGTCGGCACAGATACGCAGTATTTT. Protein sequence: CASSLGQAVGTDTQYF.

The chain joins TRBV6-6 to TRBJ1-2; 10 bases are shared with TRBD1. Unmatched junction bases numbered 7, after V lost 5 bases and J lost 4 bases. Germline CDR1 is MNHNY and CDR2 is SVGAGI (reference sequence). This CDR3 is 15 amino acids long. The DNA for the CDR3 is TGTGCCAGCAGTCCTACGACAGGGGGCCCCTATGGCTACACCTTC. Its protein is CASSPTTGGPYGYTF.

The V and J genes are TRBV4-1 and TRBJ2-5, with D maybe TRBD1 (7 bases). The V end was cut by 0 bases, the J end by 5 bases, with 16 bases between. The CDR3 contains 16 residues. Germline lookup yields CDR1 MGHRA and CDR2 YSYEKL. CDR3 residues: CASSQERQGGRETQYF. In nucleotides, the CDR3 is TGCGCCAGCAGCCAAGAAAGGCAGGGGGGAAGGGAGACCCAGTACTTC.

This rearrangement joins TRBV3-1 (or the pseudogene TRBV3-2) to TRBJ1-1; no definite D call. Germline V gene lookup returns CDR1 LGHDT and CDR2 YNNKEL (reference sequence). The CDR3 contains 15 residues. V was pared by 4 bases and J by 1 base, with 13 bases between. CDR3 region: CASSRQGPGNTEAFF. In nucleotides, the CDR3 is TGTGCCAGCAGCCGTCAAGGTCCAGGGAACACTGAAGCTTTCTTT.

The rearrangement links TRBV9 to TRBJ1-1; TRBD1 matches at 7 bases. Germline V gene sequence: CDR1 SGDLS, CDR2 YYNGEE. There are 16 residues in the CDR3. Germline trimming cut 3 bases from V and 3 bases from J; bases unmatched to any gene: 11. The CDR3 here is CASSARQGLVDTEAFF. The DNA for the CDR3 is TGTGCCAGCAGCGCCCGACAGGGACTAGTGGACACTGAAGCTTTCTTT.

This sequence joins TRBV7-9 and TRBJ1-2; D is unresolved. This CDR3 has 14 amino acids. Germline V gene sequence: CDR1 SEHNR, CDR2 FQNEAQ (reference sequence). Trimming took 1 base from V and 3 from J, leaving 9 bases between them. DNA of the CDR3: TGTGCCAGCAGCTTAGGAGGAGGTGACTATGGCTACACCTTC. Translation gives CASSLGGGDYGYTF.

This clone was counted between two and nine times. This chain uses TRBV5-1 with TRBJ2-7; possibly TRBD2 for D (5 bases). The ends were cut back, 0 bases at V and 7 bases at J, with 14 bases in the middle. The CDR3 spans 14 residues. The germline gives CDR1 SGHRS, CDR2 YFSETQ. The CDR3, as DNA: TGCGCCAGCAGCTTGGCGGCAGGACCGGGAGAGCAGTACTTC. Translated: CASSLAAGPGEQYF.

This chain's CDR3 is CAGGRESGGELFF. CDR3 DNA: TGTGCCGGGGGCAGGGAGTCAGGCGGGGAGCTGTTTTTT. This rearrangement joins TRBV12-3 or TRBV12-4 to TRBJ2-2; D possibly corresponds to TRBD1 (6 bases). The CDR3 spans 13 residues. V was clipped by 11 bases and J by 7 bases, with 17 bases between them.

The chain joins TRBV6-5 to TRBJ2-1, with 7 positions matching TRBD1. The germline gives CDR1 MNHEY, CDR2 SVGAGI. Trimming took 6 bases from V and 4 from J; bases not matched to a gene: 6. The CDR3 has 14 residues. CDR3 region: CASSSGQIYNEQFF. CDR3 nucleotides: TGTGCCAGCAGCTCGGGACAGATATACAATGAGCAGTTCTTC.

Written as DNA, the CDR3 is TGTGCCATCAGTGGAACAGCGGGGGGGCCTTTGAATGAGCAGTTCTTC. This translates into CAISGTAGGPLNEQFF. The rearrangement uses TRBV10-3 and TRBJ2-1; 10 nucleotides line up with TRBD2. V was pared by 4 bases and J by 7 bases, with 10 bases of the junction left unmatched. Per the germline V gene, CDR1 is ENHRY and CDR2 is SYGVKD. The CDR3 extends over 16 amino acids.

The chain recombines TRBV20-1 with TRBJ2-1; D is unclear. The CDR3 has 11 residues. V lost 8 bases and J 9 bases, leaving 14 bases between the germline ends. Germline V gene sequence: CDR1 DFQATT, CDR2 SNEGSKA (reference sequence). CDR3 in DNA: TGCAGTTCGTTCATCCTAACTGAGCAGTTCTTC. This codes for CSSFILTEQFF.

This chain links TRBV7-3 with TRBJ1-5; 11 bases fit TRBD1. J lost 4 bases, V lost 3 bases, and 5 bases had no gene match. The CDR3 runs 16 residues. Germline CDR1 is SGHTA and CDR2 is FQGTGA. CDR3 DNA: TGTGCCAGCAGCTTGGACAGGGGGCTTTGGAATCAGCCCCAGCATTTT. It is translated as CASSLDRGLWNQPQHF.

This clone was counted ten times or more. The CDR3 DNA is TGCGCCAGCAGCCCGTTTGGGACAGCCACCCCTGGGTCACCCCTCCACTTT. It translates to CASSPFGTATPGSPLHF. The chain employs TRBV4-1 and TRBJ1-6; the match to TRBD1 covers 7 bases. The germline CDR1 and CDR2 sequences are MGHRA and YSYEKL. J was trimmed by 10 bases and V by 4 bases; bases with no gene match: 16. The CDR3 contains 17 residues.

The J gene is TRBJ2-5, the V gene TRBV7-2, with 7 positions matching TRBD1. V shed 5 bases, J shed 5 bases, and the junction held 5 bases outside the gene matches. Looked up from germline, CDR1 is SGHTA and CDR2 is FQGNSA. The CDR3 has 13 residues. CDR3 DNA sequence: TGTGCCAGCAGCCCTGACAGGGTTGAGACCCAGTACTTC. Its protein is CASSPDRVETQYF.

The table lists this clone with a count of one. The chain joins TRBV14 to TRBJ1-2, with 7 bases matching TRBD1. This CDR3 has 13 amino acids. Trimming took 6 bases from V and 5 from J; bases not matched to a gene: 6. The germline V gene has CDR1 SGHDN and CDR2 FVKESK. CDR3 in amino acids: CASSDRVGYGYTF. In DNA form, the CDR3 reads TGTGCCAGCAGTGACAGGGTAGGGTATGGCTACACCTTC.

V is TRBV19 and J is TRBJ1-3; possibly TRBD1 for D (5 bases). Germline assignment: CDR1 LNHDA and CDR2 SQIVND (reference sequence). The ends were cut back, 2 bases at V and 0 bases at J, with 8 bases in the middle. The CDR3 length is 15 residues. Written as DNA, the CDR3 is TGTGCCAGTAGTATATCCGGGGGCTCTGGAAACACCATATATTTT. Translation: CASSISGGSGNTIYF.

A few counts support this clone. The chain uses TRBV24-1 and TRBJ2-3, with 8 bases that match TRBD1. The trim removed 10 bases at V and 7 bases at J, leaving 9 bases unmatched. Germline V CDR1 and CDR2: KGHDR, SFDVKD. This CDR3 has 13 amino acids. CDR3 nucleotide sequence: TGTGCCACGGGGCAGGGGGCAACGAATACGCAGTATTTT. Its translation is CATGQGATNTQYF.

This chain connects TRBV5-4 to TRBJ1-6; D is unclear. Germline V gene lookup returns CDR1 SGHNT and CDR2 YYREEE (reference sequence). Between the trimmed V and J ends, which lost 5 bases and 5 bases, there was a span of 8 bases. This CDR3 is 13 amino acids long. DNA of the CDR3: TGTGCCAGCAGTCCAGAAAATAATTCACCCCTCCACTTT. The encoded protein is CASSPENNSPLHF.

The CDR3 coding sequence is TGTGCCAGCAGCTACCGGTCTTCCTATAATTCACCCCTCCACTTT. It yields the protein CASSYRSSYNSPLHF. The gene calls are TRBV11-2 and TRBJ1-6, with no clear D. The germline CDR1 and CDR2 sequences are SGHAT and FQNNGV. Deletions cut 4 bases from V and 1 base from J, with 8 bases between. The CDR3 consists of 15 residues.

V and J are TRBV28 and TRBJ1-3, with unresolved D. The ends were cut back, 9 bases at V and 7 bases at J, with 16 bases in the middle. The germline gives CDR1 MDHEN, CDR2 SYDVKM. The CDR3 covers 13 residues. DNA for the CDR3: TGTGCCAGTCTTTCCGGAGGTCCGAACACCATATATTTT. It encodes CASLSGGPNTIYF.

V gene TRBV5-1 combines with J gene TRBJ2-1; TRBD1 might be the D (5 bases). The ends were cut back, 0 bases at V and 3 bases at J, with 7 bases in the middle. Germline CDR1 reads SGHRS; CDR2 reads YFSETQ. This CDR3 spans 14 amino acids. CDR3 sequence reads: CASSLDQGYNEQFF. Written as DNA, the CDR3 is TGCGCCAGCAGCTTGGATCAGGGCTACAATGAGCAGTTCTTC. Complete variable domain (other parts from reference TRBV5-1 and TRBJ2-1): KAGVTQTPRYLIKTRGQQVTLSCSPISGHRSVSWYQQTPGQGLQFLFEYFSETQRNKGNFPGRFSGRQFSNSRSEMNVSTLELGDSALYLCASSLDQGYNEQFFGPGTRLTVL.

The chain joins TRBV12-3 or TRBV12-4 to TRBJ1-1; D might be TRBD1 (6 bases). Trimming pared 5 bases from V and 1 base from J, leaving 8 bases between. CDR3 length equals 13 residues. The CDR3 nucleotides are TGTGCCAGCAGTCCAGGGGAGAACACTGAAGCTTTCTTT. Protein product: CASSPGENTEAFF.

The V and J genes are TRBV29-1 and TRBJ1-4, with D maybe TRBD1 (5 bases). This CDR3 has 12 amino acids. Germline CDR1 and CDR2: SQVTM and ANQGSEA. Trimming pared 7 bases from V and 6 bases from J, leaving 12 bases between. The CDR3 nucleotides read TGCAGCGGTGGGGCTTCGGATGAAAAACTGTTTTTT. Translating gives CSGGASDEKLFF.

The V gene is TRBV6-5, the J gene TRBJ1-5; 8 nucleotides align to TRBD1. The trim removed 5 bases at V and 6 bases at J, leaving 6 bases unmatched. This CDR3 has 14 residues. Germline V gives CDR1 MNHEY, CDR2 SVGAGI. The CDR3 coding sequence is TGTGCCAGCAGTCGGGGACAGGCGGGTCAGCCCCAGCATTTT. Amino acids: CASSRGQAGQPQHF.

The J gene is TRBJ2-4, the V gene TRBV5-6, with no clear D. This CDR3 has 14 residues. Per the germline V gene, CDR1 is SGHDT and CDR2 is YYEEEE. V was clipped by 2 bases and J by 3 bases, with 9 bases between them. CDR3 sequence: CASSFSYLKNIQYF. The DNA for the CDR3 is TGTGCCAGCAGCTTCAGTTACCTCAAAAACATTCAGTACTTC.

The chain recombines TRBV5-4 with TRBJ2-1, with 10 bases aligning to TRBD2. Germline-derived CDR1 and CDR2 are SGHNT and YYREEE (reference sequence). Losses at the gene ends were 4 bases for V and 6 bases for J; bases not matched to a gene: 7. This CDR3 spans 15 amino acids. CDR3 nucleotide sequence: TGTGCCAGCAGCCCCAGCGGGGGGGCCCGCAATGAGCAGTTCTTC. It codes for CASSPSGGARNEQFF.